This T cell receptor (beta chain) was observed in a study of identical twins. Study observations and caveats: Beta clonotypes that were abundant in cord blood contained fewer insertions, a pattern absent from memory repertoires.

As regards this clonotype: Antigen: not known.

This CDR3 region has 16 residues. CDR1 is DFQATT, CDR2 SNEGSKA, per germline (reference sequence). Trimming removed 3 bases from V and 2 bases from J, with 17 bases in between. There were only healthy Caucasians among the donors. Unique molecular identifiers were present on cDNA, and template switching added a universal primer site. MiXCR was run by TCRdb on the 5' RACE reads, yielding one entry per CDR3 protein. Here the sample spans 200,000 to 250,000 distinct CDR3 sequences, roughly 10% being singletons. The clonotype comes from a man aged 45-65 years in good health. This rearrangement joins TRBV20-1 to TRBJ1-5; TRBD1 is a possible D gene (6 bases). The sequenced material came from memory T cells sorted from blood. CDR3 loop: CSAREAGRGGNQPQHF. CDR3 coding DNA: TGCAGTGCTAGGGAAGCCGGCAGGGGCGGCAATCAGCCCCAGCATTTT.